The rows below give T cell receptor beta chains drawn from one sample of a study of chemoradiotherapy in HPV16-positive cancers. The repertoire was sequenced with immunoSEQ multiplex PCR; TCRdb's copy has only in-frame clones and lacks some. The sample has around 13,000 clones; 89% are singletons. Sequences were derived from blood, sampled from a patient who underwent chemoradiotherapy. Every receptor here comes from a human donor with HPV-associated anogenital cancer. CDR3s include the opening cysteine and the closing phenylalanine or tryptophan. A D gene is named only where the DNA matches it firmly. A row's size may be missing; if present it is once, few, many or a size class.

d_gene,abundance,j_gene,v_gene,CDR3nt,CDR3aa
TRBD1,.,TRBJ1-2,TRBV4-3,TGCGCCAGCAGCAATACGGACAGGGCAGGCGGCTACACCTTC,CASSNTDRAGGYTF
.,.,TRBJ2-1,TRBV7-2,TGTGCCAGCAGCCCACAGGGGGCGGGGGGACGGAATGAGCAGTTCTTC,CASSPQGAGGRNEQFF
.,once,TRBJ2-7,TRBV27,TGTGCCAGCAGTTTGTGGGAGGGGGCCTACGAGCAGTACTTC,CASSLWEGAYEQYF
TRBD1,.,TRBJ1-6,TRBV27,TGTGCCAGCAGTTTCACCTCCGGGACAGTAAATTCACCCCTCCACTTT,CASSFTSGTVNSPLHF
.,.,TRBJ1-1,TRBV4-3,TGCGCCAGCAGCCAAGATCGGTTGCGTGGGGGGTCCTGGGTCCAAGCTTTCTTT,CASSQDRLRGGSWVQAFF
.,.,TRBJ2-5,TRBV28,TGTGCCAGCAGTTTAACGGCGGTAGAGACCCAGTACTTC,CASSLTAVETQYF
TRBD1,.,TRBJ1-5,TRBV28,TGTGCCAGCAGTTGGAACCGGGACAGGGGCCAGCCCCAGCATTTT,CASSWNRDRGQPQHF
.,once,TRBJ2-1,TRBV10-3,TGTGCCATCAGTGAGAGCGCTAGTTCTTATGAGCAGTTCTTC,CAISESASSYEQFF
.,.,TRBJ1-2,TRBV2,TGTGCCAGCAGCCTTCGTGAACGCTATGGCTACACCTTC,CASSLRERYGYTF
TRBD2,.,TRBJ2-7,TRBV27,TGTGCCAGCAGTTACGGGGGGGCCGGGTACGAGCAGTACTTC,CASSYGGAGYEQYF
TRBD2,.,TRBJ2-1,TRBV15,TGTGCCACCAGCAGAGACCAACTAGCGGGAGTAGGAAATGAGCAGTTCTTC,CATSRDQLAGVGNEQFF
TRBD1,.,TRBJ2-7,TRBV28,TGTGCCAGCATCTCCTCCGGGACAGGGAAGGTGCAGTACTTC,CASISSGTGKVQYF
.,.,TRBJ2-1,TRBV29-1,TGCAGCGCCCCCAATCCCCCTGGCTACAATGAGCAGTTCTTC,CSAPNPPGYNEQFF
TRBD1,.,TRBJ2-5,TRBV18,TGTGCCAGCGGACAGGGGGCACGGGAGACCCAGTACTTC,CASGQGARETQYF
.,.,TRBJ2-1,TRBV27,TGTGCCAGCAGTTTATCTGGGACATTCGCTTCCAATGAGCAGTTCTTC,CASSLSGTFASNEQFF
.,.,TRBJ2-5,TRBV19,TGTGCCAGTAGTATAGATCATAGGGGCGGCCAAGAGACCCAGTACTTC,CASSIDHRGGQETQYF
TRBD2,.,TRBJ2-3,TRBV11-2,TGTGCCAGCAGCTTTCTGGGCGGGAGAATATCTAGCGATACGCAGTATTTT,CASSFLGGRISSDTQYF
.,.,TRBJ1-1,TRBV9,TGTGCCAGCAGCGTAGTCCCTCGAGCGAACACTGAAGCTTTCTTT,CASSVVPRANTEAFF